One sample yielded the 31 T cell receptor beta chains listed below, sequenced in a study of cytomegalovirus exposure and HLA in healthy donors. The study ran its PCR with 60 Vbeta and 13 Jbeta primers. Assay used: immunoSEQ multiplex PCR; TCRdb lists only in-frame clones, some missing. The sample has about 90,000 clones; less than 80% are singletons. Specimen: PBMCs. The receptors here all came from a woman in her fifties or sixties in good health and CMV-seropositive.

The chain couples TRBV5-4 to TRBJ1-2; D unresolved. V lost 3 bases to trimming and J lost 2 bases, with 11 bases between them. The CDR3 is made up of 14 amino acids. CDR1 is SGHNT and CDR2 is YYREEE in the germline V gene (reference sequence). CDR3 region: CASSSGTENYGYTF. CDR3 in DNA: TGTGCCAGCAGCTCGGGAACAGAAAACTATGGCTACACCTTC.

V usage is TRBV7-9 and J usage is TRBJ1-1; the D gene is possibly TRBD1 (5 bases). The CDR3 covers 14 residues. CDR1 is SEHNR, CDR2 FQNEAQ, per germline (reference sequence). Trimming took 7 bases from V and 1 from J, leaving 13 bases between them. CDR3 DNA: TGTGCCAGCACCATCCTGGGGCAGAACACTGAAGCTTTCTTT. Its translation is CASTILGQNTEAFF.

J is TRBJ2-5 and V is TRBV30; the match to TRBD1 covers 8 bases. V lost 3 bases to trimming and J lost 4 bases; unmatched junction nucleotides: 4. The CDR3 runs 13 residues. The V gene's germline CDR1 is GTSNPN and CDR2 SVGIG (reference sequence). The chain's CDR3 is CAWRGRGLETQYF. CDR3 nucleotide sequence: TGTGCCTGGAGAGGCAGGGGGCTAGAGACCCAGTACTTC.

The chain uses TRBV2 and TRBJ2-5; 8 bases map to TRBD2. The CDR3 runs 15 residues. V was pared by 5 bases and J by 2 bases, with 7 bases of the junction left unmatched. Germline V gene data show CDR1 as SNHLY and CDR2 as FYNNEI. CDR3 sequence (DNA): TGTGCCAGCAGTCTCGGGCGGGGGGAACAAGAGACCCAGTACTTC. Protein sequence: CASSLGRGEQETQYF.

About this clone: The junction departs from the called germline gene at one end, perhaps through a read error. At the DNA level, this CDR3 is encoded by other sequences in the same sample as well. The chain combines TRBV30 with TRBJ2-1, with TRBD1 as a possible D gene (5 bases). Germline V gene lookup returns CDR1 GTSNPN and CDR2 SVGIG (reference sequence). This CDR3 comprises 16 residues. For the CDR3, the DNA is TGTGCCTGGAGCGTACAGGACATAAGCTCCTACAATGAGCAATTCTTC. Translated: CAWSVQDISSYNEQFF. The variable domain in full, completed from reference TRBV30 and TRBJ2-1, reads SQTIHQWPATLVQPVGSPLSLECTVEGTSNPNLYWYRQAAGRGLQLLFYSVGIGQISSEVPQNLSASRPQDRQFILSSKKLLLSDSGFYLCAWSVQDISSYNEQFFGPGTRLTVL.

The sample holds a few counts of this clone. The V and J genes are TRBV30 and TRBJ1-6; D is perhaps TRBD1 (6 bases). The germline CDR1 and CDR2 sequences are GTSNPN and SVGIG (reference sequence). The CDR3 runs 16 residues. V dropped 2 bases and J dropped 7 bases, with 18 bases sitting between them. In DNA, the CDR3 is TGTGCCTGGAGTCCGGTCCCCTTAGACAGGAATTCACCCCTCCACTTT. Encoded protein: CAWSPVPLDRNSPLHF.

The chain recombines TRBV5-1 with TRBJ2-3, with a weak D call TRBD2 (6 bases). Germline V gene sequence: CDR1 SGHRS, CDR2 YFSETQ. CDR3 length equals 14 residues. Trimming took 4 bases from V and 3 from J, leaving 12 bases between them. CDR3 sequence (DNA): TGCGCCAGCAGCGCGGGACTCCTAACAGATACGCAGTATTTT. Amino acid sequence: CASSAGLLTDTQYF. The whole variable domain, filled in from reference TRBV5-1 and TRBJ2-3, reads KAGVTQTPRYLIKTRGQQVTLSCSPISGHRSVSWYQQTPGQGLQFLFEYFSETQRNKGNFPGRFSGRQFSNSRSEMNVSTLELGDSALYLCASSAGLLTDTQYFGPGTRLTVL.

The rearrangement joins TRBV7-3 to TRBJ2-5, with D unclear. Germline lookup yields CDR1 SGHTA and CDR2 FQGTGA. V dropped 4 bases and J dropped 7 bases, with 7 bases sitting between them. The CDR3 totals 11 residues. The DNA of the CDR3 is TGTGCCAGCAGCTCCGGTGGGACCCAGTACTTC. Translation: CASSSGGTQYF. Full variable domain (rest looked up from reference TRBV7-3 and TRBJ2-5): GAGVSQTPSNKVTEKGKYVELRCDPISGHTALYWYRQSLGQGPEFLIYFQGTGAADDSGLPNDRFFAVRPEGSVSTLKIQRTERGDSAVYLCASSSGGTQYFGPGTRLLVL.

The sample holds many counts of this clone. This chain connects TRBV7-6 to TRBJ2-1, with TRBD2 matching over 12 bases. The V segment lost 4 bases and the J segment 7 bases; nucleotides outside the gene matches: 5. The germline gives CDR1 SGHVS, CDR2 FNYEAQ. The CDR3 extends over 15 amino acids. The CDR3 spells CASSSSSGGVNEQFF. CDR3 bases: TGTGCCAGCAGCTCCTCTAGCGGGGGGGTTAATGAGCAGTTCTTC.

The chain combines TRBV5-1 with TRBJ2-5; perhaps TRBD2 as D (6 bases). This CDR3 has 14 residues. From germline, CDR1 is SGHRS and CDR2 YFSETQ. Trimming stripped 0 bases from V and 4 bases from J, with 10 bases between. CDR3 bases: TGCGCCAGCAGCTTGGGCGGGGTCGGAGAGACCCAGTACTTC. Protein product: CASSLGGVGETQYF.

This clone was observed a few times. The V and J genes are TRBV28 and TRBJ1-3, with unresolved D. Germline-derived CDR1 and CDR2 are MDHEN and SYDVKM. CDR3 length: 13 residues. Trimming removed 2 bases at V and 4 bases at J, with 6 bases between. For the CDR3, the DNA is TGTGCCAGCAGTTTAAACATCGGAAACACCATATATTTT. This encodes CASSLNIGNTIYF. Looking up the rest from reference TRBV28 and TRBJ1-3 gives the full variable domain: DVKVTQSSRYLVKRTGEKVFLECVQDMDHENMFWYRQDPGLGLRLIYFSYDVKMKEKGDIPEGYSVSREKKERFSLILESASTNQTSMYLCASSLNIGNTIYFGEGSWLTVV.

The chain joins TRBV6-1 to TRBJ2-3, with 7 bases matching TRBD2. Looked up from germline, CDR1 is MNHNS and CDR2 is SASEGT. The junction had 6 bases not matched to a gene; V was cut back by 5 bases and J by 1 base. The CDR3 is 15 residues long. This CDR3 reads CASSSLADGTDTQYF. CDR3 in DNA: TGTGCCAGCAGTTCGCTAGCGGACGGCACAGATACGCAGTATTTT.

The CDR3 DNA sequence: TGCAGCGGAGGCTCCGGGGGGGGCGTGGATGAGCAGTTCTTC. Protein product: CSGGSGGGVDEQFF. The chain employs TRBV29-1 and TRBJ2-1; 8 bases agree with TRBD2. J gave up 8 bases and V 7 bases, and 13 bases lay outside the gene matches. The V gene's germline CDR1 is SQVTM and CDR2 ANQGSEA. The CDR3 extends over 14 amino acids.

The rearrangement uses TRBV7-3 and TRBJ1-1; 7 positions agree with TRBD1. Unmatched junction bases numbered 3, after V lost 5 bases and J lost 3 bases. The germline CDR1 and CDR2 sequences are SGHTA and FQGTGA. This CDR3 comprises 13 residues. CDR3 loop: CASSRQGYTEAFF. The CDR3 nucleotides are TGTGCCAGCAGCAGACAGGGTTACACTGAAGCTTTCTTT.

This clone came up once. This chain joins TRBV10-3 and TRBJ2-2; possibly TRBD1 for D (5 bases). V was shortened by 8 bases and J by 3 bases, with 13 bases between the two germline ends. CDR1 and CDR2 (germline): ENHRY, SYGVKD. The CDR3 spans 14 residues. CDR3 in DNA: TGTGCCATCGGTAGTCGCAGGGACACCGGGGAGCTGTTTTTT. It yields the protein CAIGSRRDTGELFF.

The genes are TRBV2 and TRBJ2-6, with D perhaps TRBD1 (6 bases). CDR1 and CDR2 (germline): SNHLY, FYNNEI. CDR3 size: 19 residues. Trimming removed 0 bases from V and 4 bases from J, with 19 bases in between. The CDR3 nucleotides read TGTGCCAGCAGTGAAGCGGACAGACTCCGGGGAGCCGGGGCCAACGTCCTGACTTTC. It encodes CASSEADRLRGAGANVLTF. The full variable domain, completed using reference TRBV2 and TRBJ2-6, is EPEVTQTPSHQVTQMGQEVILRCVPISNHLYFYWYRQILGQKVEFLVSFYNNEISEKSEIFDDQFSVERPDGSNFTLKIRSTKLEDSAMYFCASSEADRLRGAGANVLTFGAGSRLTVL.

This chain's CDR3 is CSAGGRDGYTF. CDR3 DNA sequence: TGCAGTGCAGGGGGTCGAGATGGCTACACCTTC. V gene TRBV20-1 combines with J gene TRBJ1-2, with TRBD1 as a possible D gene (6 bases). CDR1 and CDR2 (germline): DFQATT, SNEGSKA (reference sequence). This CDR3 is built from 11 residues. V lost 6 bases and J lost 6, with 11 bases in between.

The chain combines TRBV6-1 with TRBJ2-1, with 8 bases identical to TRBD1. This CDR3 is built from 15 residues. V shed 7 bases and J 6 bases; nucleotides not matched to a gene: 11. The germline CDR1 and CDR2 sequences are MNHNS and SASEGT. The CDR3 nucleotides read TGTGCCAGCATGAGAAGACAGGGGCAAGTCAATGAGCAGTTCTTC. Amino acid sequence: CASMRRQGQVNEQFF.

The J gene is TRBJ2-7, the V gene TRBV6-5, with D perhaps matching TRBD1 (5 bases). The CDR3 spans 13 residues. Germline V gene sequence: CDR1 MNHEY, CDR2 SVGAGI. Trimming stripped 2 bases from V and 3 bases from J, with 8 bases between. In DNA, the CDR3 is TGTGCCAGCAGTTACAGGGGATTCTACGAGCAGTACTTC. Protein sequence: CASSYRGFYEQYF.

In the case of this clone: Other nucleotide sequences in the sample specify the same CDR3. This rearrangement joins TRBV5-1 to TRBJ2-1, with 8 bases that match TRBD2. This CDR3 has 15 amino acids. The V gene's germline CDR1 is SGHRS and CDR2 YFSETQ. V was pared by 1 base and J by 7 bases, with 7 bases of the junction left unmatched. CDR3 sequence reads: CASSLTGGVRNEQFF. Written as DNA, the CDR3 is TGCGCCAGCAGCTTGACGGGGGGGGTGCGGAATGAGCAGTTCTTC.

This rearrangement joins TRBV7-3 to TRBJ1-1, with D perhaps matching TRBD1 (5 bases). Trimming stripped 5 bases from V and 8 bases from J, with 15 bases between. This CDR3 is built from 13 residues. Germline CDR1 and CDR2: SGHTA and FQGTGA. DNA for the CDR3: TGTGCCAGCAGCACGCATAATCGGGGGGAAGCTTTCTTT. As protein: CASSTHNRGEAFF. The full variable domain, in which reference TRBV7-3 and TRBJ1-1 provide the parts outside the CDR3, is GAGVSQTPSNKVTEKGKYVELRCDPISGHTALYWYRQSLGQGPEFLIYFQGTGAADDSGLPNDRFFAVRPEGSVSTLKIQRTERGDSAVYLCASSTHNRGEAFFGQGTRLTVV.

The chain carries TRBV7-2 and TRBJ1-2; 7 bases match TRBD1. Germline V gene sequence: CDR1 SGHTA, CDR2 FQGNSA. The CDR3 extends over 17 amino acids. The J segment lost 0 bases and the V segment lost 4 bases, leaving 11 bases of the junction unmatched. The CDR3 DNA follows: TGTGCCAGCAGCTCCAACAGGGGCCGTACCTCTAACTATGGCTACACCTTC. This encodes CASSSNRGRTSNYGYTF.

V is TRBV6-6 and J is TRBJ1-2; no clear D. The CDR3 totals 14 residues. CDR1 MNHNY and CDR2 SVGAGI come from the germline V gene (reference sequence). The V and J ends lost 5 bases and 4 bases respectively, with 14 bases between them. CDR3 nucleotides: TGTGCCAGCAGTCCACGAACCGTGGCCTATGGCTACACCTTC. It is translated as CASSPRTVAYGYTF.

The chain combines TRBV28 with TRBJ2-3; a weak D match, TRBD1 (5 bases). Between the trimmed V and J ends, which lost 4 bases and 8 bases, there was a span of 13 bases. The CDR3 runs 13 residues. Germline V gene sequence: CDR1 MDHEN, CDR2 SYDVKM. CDR3 amino acids: CASSSPGSVTQYF. The CDR3 DNA sequence: TGTGCCAGCAGTTCACCAGGGTCGGTTACGCAGTATTTT.

This clone was observed a few times. The chain employs TRBV27 and TRBJ2-1; D might be TRBD2 (5 bases). Germline V gives CDR1 MNHEY, CDR2 SMNVEV (reference sequence). CDR3 length: 14 residues. V was cut by 4 bases and J by 1 base, with 8 bases left in between. The DNA for the CDR3 is TGTGCCAGCAGTTCCCGCGGGTCCTACAATGAGCAGTTCTTC. Translated, it gives CASSSRGSYNEQFF.

This chain connects TRBV5-1 to TRBJ2-6, with D possibly being TRBD1 (5 bases). The CDR3 covers 18 residues. CDR1 SGHRS and CDR2 YFSETQ come from the germline V gene. V was clipped by 3 bases and J by 3 bases, with 19 bases between them. The CDR3 DNA reads TGCGCCAGCAGCTCAATACAGGATCGGGTGAATGGGGCCAACGTCCTGACTTTC. Translation gives CASSSIQDRVNGANVLTF.

The chain couples TRBV29-1 to TRBJ2-1, with TRBD2 identical over 9 bases. With V trimmed by 5 bases and J by 10 bases, 9 bases remained unmatched. Germline CDR1 reads SQVTM; CDR2 reads ANQGSEA. The CDR3 totals 13 residues. The CDR3 coding sequence is TGCAGCGTTATAGCGGGGGCTAATGGGGAGCAGTTCTTC. Its translation is CSVIAGANGEQFF.

This clone occurred a few times. This chain links TRBV27 with TRBJ2-3, with D possibly TRBD1 on 5 matching bases. V lost 4 bases and J 2 bases, leaving 19 bases between the germline ends. Per the germline V gene, CDR1 is MNHEY and CDR2 is SMNVEV (reference sequence). The CDR3 has 17 amino acids. The CDR3 sequence: CASSSATASMLTDTQYF. CDR3 nucleotide sequence: TGTGCCAGCAGTTCCGCGACAGCCTCGATGCTCACAGATACGCAGTATTTT.

This clone was counted only a few times. The chain joins TRBV11-3 to TRBJ2-2; no clear D. The V gene lost 3 bases and the J gene lost 8 bases, with 7 bases spanning the gap. This CDR3 comprises 12 residues. Germline V gene data show CDR1 as SGHNT and CDR2 as YENEEA. CDR3: CASSFTLGELFF. CDR3 DNA sequence: TGTGCCAGCAGCTTCACTTTGGGGGAGCTGTTTTTT.

The chain's CDR3 is CASSLGGRAGEAFF. CDR3 DNA sequence: TGTGCCAGCAGCTTGGGGGGCAGGGCTGGTGAAGCTTTCTTT. The chain links TRBV5-4 to TRBJ1-1; D may be TRBD1 (5 bases). CDR3 length: 14 residues. Trimming removed 0 bases at V and 7 bases at J, with 13 bases between. From germline, CDR1 is SGHNT and CDR2 YYREEE (reference sequence).

The rearrangement links TRBV7-9 to TRBJ1-1; D not resolved. Trimming took 3 bases from V and 1 from J, leaving 9 bases between them. The CDR3 consists of 14 residues. The V gene's germline CDR1 is SEHNR and CDR2 FQNEAQ (reference sequence). CDR3: CASSFTAPNTEAFF. As DNA, the CDR3 is TGTGCCAGCAGCTTCACAGCCCCGAACACTGAAGCTTTCTTT. Variable domain in full (rest from reference TRBV7-9 and TRBJ1-1): DTGVSQNPRHKITKRGQNVTFRCDPISEHNRLYWYRQTLGQGPEFLTYFQNEAQLEKSRLLSDRFSAERPKGSFSTLEIQRTEQGDSAMYLCASSFTAPNTEAFFGQGTRLTVV.